These T cell receptor beta chains were read from a single sample in a study of blood T cells in healthy people across ages. In TCRdb, the 5' RACE reads were re-called with MiXCR into one record per CDR3 protein. The sample carries around 1,000,000 distinct CDR3 sequences, about two fifths recorded once. Sample: blood. The receptors come from a man in his late teens or twenties in good health. CDR3s leave out the opening cysteine and the closing phenylalanine or tryptophan. A D gene is named only where the DNA matches it firmly.

j_call v_call d_call cdr3_aa
TRBJ2-5 TRBV5-1 - ASSLVQAPQETQY
TRBJ2-7 TRBV14 - ASSQGYYEQY
TRBJ2-7 TRBV5-1 TRBD1 ASSLTPGQPNEQY
TRBJ2-6 TRBV6-1 - ASSGGYSGANVLT
TRBJ2-1 TRBV10-3 - AISGEGGLYEQF
TRBJ2-3 TRBV4-2 - ASSQGRVESTDTQY
TRBJ1-2 TRBV5-4 TRBD1 ASSYDPQGEYGYT
TRBJ1-2 TRBV6-5 - ASVRRGGSSNYGYT
TRBJ1-2 TRBV9 - ASSPIT
TRBJ2-2 TRBV20-1 - SARALGGNTGELF
TRBJ1-1 TRBV2 TRBD1 ASSEWQGALGTEAF
TRBJ2-2 TRBV7-2 - ASSLGLSNTGELF
TRBJ2-1 TRBV20-1 TRBD1 SAQDRGPYNEQF
TRBJ1-5 TRBV4-2 TRBD1 ASSHATGVDQPQH
TRBJ2-3 TRBV4-3 TRBD2 ASSQEGMASGTDTQY
TRBJ2-1 TRBV20-1 TRBD1 SANTGERGNEQF
TRBJ1-6 TRBV12-3/TRBV12-4 - ASTVPVSDRGGNSPLH
TRBJ2-1 TRBV4-3 TRBD2 ASSQDRTSGGEWQF
TRBJ2-5 TRBV15 - ATSRVADNEQY
TRBJ1-5 TRBV24-1 - ATSEAYSNQPQH
TRBJ1-5 TRBV12-3/TRBV12-4 - ASSFGGGQPQH
TRBJ2-2 TRBV29-1 TRBD2 SVTPAGGPVTGELF
TRBJ2-7 TRBV12-3/TRBV12-4 TRBD1 ASSFGTGSYEQY
TRBJ2-3 TRBV7-9 - ASTPGSLDTQY
TRBJ2-5 TRBV3-1 - ASSQRLQETQY
TRBJ2-3 TRBV12-3/TRBV12-4 - ASSLYQAGMSTDTQY
TRBJ1-1 TRBV7-9 - ASYRNTEAF
TRBJ2-3 TRBV20-1 - SAREGRGTDAQY
TRBJ1-2 TRBV9 TRBD1 ASSEGQGLDGYT
TRBJ2-3 TRBV6-6 TRBD2 ASSSLAGWADTQY
TRBJ2-2 TRBV12-3/TRBV12-4 TRBD1 ASSLGGTGMVTGELF
TRBJ1-6 TRBV7-2 - ASSTSQGRNSPLH
TRBJ1-1 TRBV9 - ASSPRDGYTEAF
TRBJ2-7 TRBV6-5 - ASSPVDYEQY
TRBJ2-3 TRBV5-1 - ASSLARQLTDTQY
TRBJ2-1 TRBV5-1 TRBD2 ASSLEVVAGFKDEQF
TRBJ1-2 TRBV4-3 - ASSQEGTPNPNYGYT
TRBJ1-3 TRBV12-3/TRBV12-4 - ATVPTGVNTIY
TRBJ1-2 TRBV9 - ASSEGGALSYGYT
TRBJ2-5 TRBV7-2 TRBD2 ASTQDGTSGETQY
TRBJ1-2 TRBV4-1 - ASSLTTGAARGYT
TRBJ1-2 TRBV13 - ASSTGGSGYT
TRBJ2-3 TRBV27 TRBD1 ASRLGGGDTQY
TRBJ1-4 TRBV12-3/TRBV12-4 - ASSLVAGSEKLF
TRBJ1-2 TRBV7-6 - ASSPLLGGNYGYT
TRBJ2-3 TRBV9 - ASSPRLTGNTDTQY
TRBJ2-3 TRBV6-2/TRBV6-3 TRBD2 ASSYVAGGAQTTDTQY
TRBJ1-1 TRBV12-3/TRBV12-4 - ASSWRGGSNTEAF
TRBJ1-2 TRBV28 - ASSWTAGETGGYT
TRBJ2-1 TRBV4-1 TRBD2 ASSLEPGGAVSNEQF